A few counts support the clone carrying this T cell receptor beta chain. What it binds is not known. TCRdb reprocessed the reads via MiXCR and lists one record per CDR3 protein. The sample has 80,000 or so distinct CDR3 sequences, approximately 24% seen once. This CDR3 is 13 amino acids long. The germline V and J ends were trimmed by 6 bases and 2 bases, with 11 bases remaining between them. CDR1 is DFQATT and CDR2 is SNEGSKA in the germline V gene (reference sequence). This entry belongs to a study of T cell repertoires in cytomegalovirus infection. Looking at the study overall: Public signatures in TCR beta pointed to CMV infection and matching HLA type. Findings and caveats of the study: Across the ex vivo response, the dominant clonotypes were HLA-C-restricted CMV-specific TCR beta clonotypes. Cumulative public TCR beta family frequency identified carriers of CMV plus the relevant HLA.

This TCR derives from a human donor in good health (CMV status not recorded). Some clones in this sample may be carry-over from other donors' samples. This material consisted of CD8+ T cells from cultured PBMCs, taken from culture after CMV antigen stimulation. The chain carries TRBV20-1 and TRBJ2-1; D not resolved. Here the CDR3 reads CSADLGTYNEQFF. CDR3 nucleotides: TGCAGTGCCGACCTGGGGACCTACAATGAGCAGTTCTTC.